This TCR beta chain derives from a study of T cells in Graves' hyperthyroidism and ophthalmopathy (dated by TCRdb to between 2018 and 2021). Turning to the overall study: To identify distinguishing TCR V-J signatures, a discovery cohort of 100 patients was used, comprising approximately 40 with Graves' ophthalmopathy and roughly 60 with stable Graves' hyperthyroidism. Prospective prediction of ophthalmopathy was tested in an independent validation cohort of approximately 18 hyperthyroidism patients and 15 to 17 patients who later progressed to ophthalmopathy. The 80 to 100 discovery patients were randomly divided into training and test sets at a 7:3 ratio. In addition, the study compared T-cell repertoires in thyroid tissue and in blood from a handful of Graves' hyperthyroidism patients. After sampling, hyperthyroidism patients received methimazole starting at 30 mg daily, and ophthalmopathy patients received high-dose intravenous methylprednisolone. The paper describes TCR Vbeta CDR3 sequencing of 120 to 150 peripheral blood samples, made up of under 50 ophthalmopathy patients, some 76 hyperthyroidism patients and about 17 progressor patients.

Cut back by 4 bases and 9 bases, the V and J ends lie 21 bases apart. CDR1 is given as DFQATT and CDR2 as SNEGSKA, both from the germline V gene (reference sequence). Measured from the cysteine to the phenylalanine, the CDR3 is 14 residues long. The sequence is cut down to CDR3 DNA, 42 bases in frame from base 1. For this clonotype: It has no known antigen specificity. Per-base quality was not reported, and no clone a single base away is much larger than it.

Overall results and qualifications from the work: Sample size was not statistically predetermined, and blinding of investigators to group allocation was not performed. Ophthalmopathy was separated from stable hyperthyroidism by a 13 V-J signature model, with over 85% sensitivity and 81% to 82% specificity obtained in cross-validation and 80%/75% obtained in testing. Most expanded thyroid clonotypes (frequency above 0.001) were also detected in blood, suggesting blood repertoires may reflect thyroid immune responses. In validation, the model predicted progression to ophthalmopathy with 55% to 71% sensitivity and around 72% specificity, a median of 6.5 months before onset.

The TCR beta CDR3 regions were amplified from RNA transcripts. For the first round of RT-PCR on the TCR CDR3, the HTBI primer set was used together with the Qiagen OneStep RT-PCR kit. The libraries were constructed in a second round of multiplex PCR and then size-selected and purified. Sequencing of the libraries was done on an Illumina HiSeq2000 using paired-end 100 bp reads. Processing in the source paper ran as follows. SOAPnuke was used to process the raw data, with reads discarded if the reads contained adapters or uncalled bases, had a mean Phred below 15, or lacked an exact constant-primer or identifier match. COPE v1.2.5 was used to merge the high-quality paired reads, and each unique nucleotide sequence was defined as a clonotype. MiTCR v1.1 was used to align clonotypes to the IMGT TRBV, TRBD and TRBJ reference segments. The analysis included only V-J combinations with a frequency above 0.0001, which together covered 99% to 99.2% of the repertoires. The TCS score was defined as F50 (clonal expansion) divided by E x V (chaos), with BLOSUM62-based TCRdist calculated between CDR3 peptides within each V-J. Welch's t-statistics and random forest reduced several hundred V-J features to around 14, which were used in a naive Bayes classifier (R e1071). The similarity between thyroid and blood repertoires was quantified using the Morisita-Horn index. The public reads were quality trimmed at Q25 with fastp and then assembled into clones with MiXCR by TCRdb, keeping productive beta chains. Every distinct CDR3 protein forms one entry, paired with its most common genes and DNA. For this entry, the V and J calls and clone size follow TCRdb and not the study's own pipeline. For this sample there are about 610,000 distinct CDR3 sequences; under 60% appear just once. The ten largest account for about 7.8% of the sample.

A patient counted as having stable Graves' hyperthyroidism if no progression to ophthalmopathy occurred over 18 months of follow-up. Hyperthyroidism patients were newly diagnosed, had a disease duration of under 2 months, and were aged 18 to 65 years. Patients with uncontrolled infections, other autoimmune diseases, pregnancy or lactation were excluded. Diagnoses were based on clinical symptoms, serum thyroxine and TRAb, thyroid ultrasound and orbital computed tomography. Total RNA was extracted with Trizol reagent, and quality was checked on an Agilent 2100 Bioanalyzer. The TCR originated in a woman aged 18-29 years with Graves' hyperthyroidism. The chain links TRBV20-1 with TRBJ2-5, with a tentative D gene TRBD1 over 6 matching bases. The sequenced sample consisted of peripheral blood or thyroid tissue (not recorded which). The CDR3 here reads CSATLTGLNQPQYF. The DNA is as follows: TGCAGTGCTACGCTGACAGGCCTAAATCAGCCCCAGTACTTC.